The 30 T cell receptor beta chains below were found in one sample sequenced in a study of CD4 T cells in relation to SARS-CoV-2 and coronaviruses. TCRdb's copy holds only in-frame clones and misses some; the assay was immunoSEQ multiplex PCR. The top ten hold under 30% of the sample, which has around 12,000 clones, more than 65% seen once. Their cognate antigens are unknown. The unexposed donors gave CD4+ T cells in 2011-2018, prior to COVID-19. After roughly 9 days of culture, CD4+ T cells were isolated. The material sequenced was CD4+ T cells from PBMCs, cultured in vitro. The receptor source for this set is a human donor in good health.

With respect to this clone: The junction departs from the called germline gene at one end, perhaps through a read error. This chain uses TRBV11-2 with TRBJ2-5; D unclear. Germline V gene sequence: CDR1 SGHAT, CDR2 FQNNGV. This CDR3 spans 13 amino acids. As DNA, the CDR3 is TGTGCCAGCAACTTAATCCAGGATGAGACCCAGTACTTC. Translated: CASNLIQDETQYF. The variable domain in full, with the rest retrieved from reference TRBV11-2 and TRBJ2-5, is EAGVAQSPRYKIIEKRQSVAFWCNPISGHATLYWYQQILGQGPKLLIQFQNNGVVDDSQLPKDRFSAERLKGVDSTLKIQPAKLEDSAVYLCASNLIQDETQYFGPGTRLLVL.

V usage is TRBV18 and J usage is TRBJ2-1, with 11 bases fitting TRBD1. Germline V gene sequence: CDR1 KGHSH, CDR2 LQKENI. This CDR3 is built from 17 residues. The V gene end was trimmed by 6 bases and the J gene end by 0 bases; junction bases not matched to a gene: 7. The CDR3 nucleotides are TGTGCCAGCTCGCACCGGGACAGGGGGGTCTCCTACAATGAGCAGTTCTTC. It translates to CASSHRDRGVSYNEQFF. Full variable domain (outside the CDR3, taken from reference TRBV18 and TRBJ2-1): NAGVMQNPRHLVRRRGQEARLRCSPMKGHSHVYWYRQLPEEGLKFMVYLQKENIIDESGMPKERFSAEFPKEGPSILRIQQVVRGDSAAYFCASSHRDRGVSYNEQFFGPGTRLTVL.

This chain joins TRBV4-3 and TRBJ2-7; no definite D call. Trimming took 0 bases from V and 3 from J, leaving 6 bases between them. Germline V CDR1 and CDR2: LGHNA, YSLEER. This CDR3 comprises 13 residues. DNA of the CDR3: TGCGCCAGCAGCCAAGATCTCCGCTACGAGCAGTACTTC. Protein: CASSQDLRYEQYF.

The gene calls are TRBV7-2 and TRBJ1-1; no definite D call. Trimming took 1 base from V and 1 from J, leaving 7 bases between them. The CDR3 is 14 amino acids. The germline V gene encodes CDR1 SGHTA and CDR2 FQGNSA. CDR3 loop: CASSLGRENTEAFF. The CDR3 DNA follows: TGTGCCAGCAGCTTAGGACGGGAGAACACTGAAGCTTTCTTT.

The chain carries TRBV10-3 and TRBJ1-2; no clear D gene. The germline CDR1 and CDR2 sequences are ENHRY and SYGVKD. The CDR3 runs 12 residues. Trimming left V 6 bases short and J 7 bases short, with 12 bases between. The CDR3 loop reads CAIRGSDPGYTF. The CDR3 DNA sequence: TGTGCCATCAGGGGATCTGACCCTGGCTACACCTTC.

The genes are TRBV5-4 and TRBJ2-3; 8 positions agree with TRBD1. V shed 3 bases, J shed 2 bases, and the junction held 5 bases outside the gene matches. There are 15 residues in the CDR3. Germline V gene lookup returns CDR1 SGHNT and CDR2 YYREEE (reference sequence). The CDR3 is CASSSGTGFTDTQYF. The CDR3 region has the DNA TGTGCCAGCAGCTCCGGGACAGGATTCACAGATACGCAGTATTTT.

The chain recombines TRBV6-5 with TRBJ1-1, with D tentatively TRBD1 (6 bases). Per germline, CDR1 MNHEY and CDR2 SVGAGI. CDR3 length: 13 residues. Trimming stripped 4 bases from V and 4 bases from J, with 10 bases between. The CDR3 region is CASSWSQGTEAFF. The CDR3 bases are TGTGCCAGCAGTTGGTCACAGGGCACTGAAGCTTTCTTT.

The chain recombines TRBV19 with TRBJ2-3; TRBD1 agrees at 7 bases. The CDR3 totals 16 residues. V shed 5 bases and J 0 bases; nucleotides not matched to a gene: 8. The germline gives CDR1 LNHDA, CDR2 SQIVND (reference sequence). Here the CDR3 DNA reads TGTGCCAGTAGTCTGGGACAGTCTCTTAGCACAGATACGCAGTATTTT. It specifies CASSLGQSLSTDTQYF.

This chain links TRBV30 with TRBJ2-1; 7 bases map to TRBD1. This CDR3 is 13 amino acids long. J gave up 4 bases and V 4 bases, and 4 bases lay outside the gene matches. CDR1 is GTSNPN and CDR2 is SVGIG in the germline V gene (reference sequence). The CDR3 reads CAWTDRTYNEQFF. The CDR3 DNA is TGTGCCTGGACGGACAGGACTTACAATGAGCAGTTCTTC.

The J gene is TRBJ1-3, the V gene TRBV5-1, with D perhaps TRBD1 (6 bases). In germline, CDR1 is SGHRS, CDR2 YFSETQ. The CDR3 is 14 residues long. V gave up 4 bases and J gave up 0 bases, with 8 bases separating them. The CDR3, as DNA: TGCGCCAGCAGCCGGGACAACTCTGGAAACACCATATATTTT. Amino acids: CASSRDNSGNTIYF.

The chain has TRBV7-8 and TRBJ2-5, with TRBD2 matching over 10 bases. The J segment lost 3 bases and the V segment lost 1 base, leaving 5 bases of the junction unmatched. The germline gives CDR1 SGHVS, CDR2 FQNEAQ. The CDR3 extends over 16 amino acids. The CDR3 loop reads CASSLDRLAGEETQYF. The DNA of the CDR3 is TGTGCCAGCAGCTTAGATCGCCTAGCGGGAGAAGAGACCCAGTACTTC.

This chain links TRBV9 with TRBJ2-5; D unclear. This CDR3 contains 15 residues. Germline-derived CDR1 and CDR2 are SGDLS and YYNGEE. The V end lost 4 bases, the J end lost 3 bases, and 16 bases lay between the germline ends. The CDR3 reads CASSPRDWFEETQYF. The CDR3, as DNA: TGTGCCAGCAGCCCCCGAGACTGGTTCGAAGAGACCCAGTACTTC.

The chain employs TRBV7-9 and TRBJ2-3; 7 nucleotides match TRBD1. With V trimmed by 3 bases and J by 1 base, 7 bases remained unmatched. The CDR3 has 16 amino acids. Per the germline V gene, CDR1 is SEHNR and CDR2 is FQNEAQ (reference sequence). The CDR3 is CASSFGEGQRTDTQYF. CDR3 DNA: TGTGCCAGCAGCTTCGGTGAGGGACAGCGCACAGATACGCAGTATTTT.

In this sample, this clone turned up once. The CDR3 DNA sequence: TGTGCCAGCAGCCCTCCCCTCGGGACAGGGTCTAATTCACCCCTCCACTTT. Residues: CASSPPLGTGSNSPLHF. V and J are TRBV9 and TRBJ1-6; TRBD1 matches 9 bases. This CDR3 has 17 residues. V shed 4 bases and J 6 bases; nucleotides not matched to a gene: 11. Germline loops: CDR1 SGDLS, CDR2 YYNGEE.

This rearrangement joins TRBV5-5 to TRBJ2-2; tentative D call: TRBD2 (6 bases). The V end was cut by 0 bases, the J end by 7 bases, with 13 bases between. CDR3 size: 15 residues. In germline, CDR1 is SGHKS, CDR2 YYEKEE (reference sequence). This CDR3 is CASSLEWRGIGELFF. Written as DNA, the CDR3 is TGTGCCAGCAGCTTGGAGTGGAGGGGTATCGGGGAGCTGTTTTTT.

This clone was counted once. CDR3 region: CASSNTGLETQYF. Written as DNA, the CDR3 is TGTGCCAGCAGCAATACAGGGTTGGAGACCCAGTACTTC. This chain uses TRBV5-4 with TRBJ2-5; D is possibly TRBD1 (6 bases). Trimming left V 4 bases short and J 5 bases short, with 12 bases between. Germline loops: CDR1 SGHNT, CDR2 YYREEE (reference sequence). The CDR3 has 13 amino acids.

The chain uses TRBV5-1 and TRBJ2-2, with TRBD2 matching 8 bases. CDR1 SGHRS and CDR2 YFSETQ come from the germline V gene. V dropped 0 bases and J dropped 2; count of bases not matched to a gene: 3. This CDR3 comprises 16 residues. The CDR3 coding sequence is TGCGCCAGCAGCTTGGAGGTAGCGGGAAACACCGGGGAGCTGTTTTTT. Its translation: CASSLEVAGNTGELFF.

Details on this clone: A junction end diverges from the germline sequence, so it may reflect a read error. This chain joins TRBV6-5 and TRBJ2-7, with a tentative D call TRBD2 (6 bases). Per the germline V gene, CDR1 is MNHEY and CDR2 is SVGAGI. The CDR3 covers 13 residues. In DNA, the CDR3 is TGTGCCACCAGTCGGGGGAGCTCCTACGAGCAGTACTTC. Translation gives CATSRGSSYEQYF.

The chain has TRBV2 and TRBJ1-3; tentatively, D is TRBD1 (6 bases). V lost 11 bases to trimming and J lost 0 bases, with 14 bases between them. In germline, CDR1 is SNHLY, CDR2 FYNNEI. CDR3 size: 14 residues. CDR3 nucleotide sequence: TGTGCCGCGAGGGGGTCAAGCTCTGGAAACACCATATATTTT. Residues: CAARGSSSGNTIYF.

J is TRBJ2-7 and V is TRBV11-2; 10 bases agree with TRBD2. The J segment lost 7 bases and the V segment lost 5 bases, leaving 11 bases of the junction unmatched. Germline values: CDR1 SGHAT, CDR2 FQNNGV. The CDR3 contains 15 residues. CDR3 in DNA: TGTGCCAGCAGCCCGGTGGGGACTAGCGTAAGTGAGCAGTACTTC. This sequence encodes CASSPVGTSVSEQYF.

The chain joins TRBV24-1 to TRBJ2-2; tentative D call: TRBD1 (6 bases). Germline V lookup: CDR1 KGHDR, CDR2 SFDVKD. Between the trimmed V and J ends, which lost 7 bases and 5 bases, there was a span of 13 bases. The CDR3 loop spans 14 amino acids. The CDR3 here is CATSASTGTGELFF. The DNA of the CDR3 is TGTGCCACCAGCGCTAGCACAGGGACCGGGGAGCTGTTTTTT.

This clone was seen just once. CDR3 loop: CASSPPDQPQHF. CDR3 nucleotide sequence: TGTGCCAGCAGCCCCCCGGATCAGCCCCAGCATTTT. The V gene is TRBV7-7, the J gene TRBJ1-5; D call uncertain. The CDR3 extends over 12 amino acids. Germline V gene sequence: CDR1 SSHAT, CDR2 FNYEAQ (reference sequence). V gave up 5 bases and J gave up 5 bases, with 7 bases separating them.

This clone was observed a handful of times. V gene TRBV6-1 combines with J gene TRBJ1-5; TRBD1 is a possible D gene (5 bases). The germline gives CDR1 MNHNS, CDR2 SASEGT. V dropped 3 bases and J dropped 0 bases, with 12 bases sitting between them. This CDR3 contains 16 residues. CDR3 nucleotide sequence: TGTGCCAGCAGTGAGGGGGTAACAGTTAGCAATCAGCCCCAGCATTTT. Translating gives CASSEGVTVSNQPQHF.

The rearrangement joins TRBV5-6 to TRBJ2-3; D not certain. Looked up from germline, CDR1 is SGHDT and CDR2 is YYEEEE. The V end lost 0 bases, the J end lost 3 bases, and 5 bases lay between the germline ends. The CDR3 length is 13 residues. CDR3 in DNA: TGTGCCAGCAGCTTGGCCGTGACAGATACGCAGTATTTT. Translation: CASSLAVTDTQYF.

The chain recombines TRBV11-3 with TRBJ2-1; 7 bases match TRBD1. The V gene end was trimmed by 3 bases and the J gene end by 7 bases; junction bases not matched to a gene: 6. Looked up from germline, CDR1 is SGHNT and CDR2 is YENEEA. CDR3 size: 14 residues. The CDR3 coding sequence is TGTGCCAGCAGCTTGAGGACAGGATTGAATGAGCAGTTCTTC. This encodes CASSLRTGLNEQFF.

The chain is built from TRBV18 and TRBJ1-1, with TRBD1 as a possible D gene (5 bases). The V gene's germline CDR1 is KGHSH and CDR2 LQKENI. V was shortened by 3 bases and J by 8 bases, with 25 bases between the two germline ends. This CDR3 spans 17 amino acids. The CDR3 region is CASSPSEHGAVPREAFF. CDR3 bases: TGTGCCAGCTCACCTTCCGAACACGGGGCTGTACCTAGGGAAGCTTTCTTT.

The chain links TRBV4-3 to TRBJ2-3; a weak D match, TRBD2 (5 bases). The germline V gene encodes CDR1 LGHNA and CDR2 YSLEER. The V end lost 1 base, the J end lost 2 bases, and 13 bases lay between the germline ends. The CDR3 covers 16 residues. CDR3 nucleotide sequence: TGCGCCAGCAGCCAAGGAGGGCTTGGGGTCACAGATACGCAGTATTTT. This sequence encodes CASSQGGLGVTDTQYF.

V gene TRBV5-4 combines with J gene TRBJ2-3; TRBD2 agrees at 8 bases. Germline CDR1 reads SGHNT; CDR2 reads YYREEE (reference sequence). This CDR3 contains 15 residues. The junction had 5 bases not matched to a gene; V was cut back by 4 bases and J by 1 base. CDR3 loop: CASSPAGEGTDTQYF. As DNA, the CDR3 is TGTGCCAGCAGCCCAGCGGGAGAAGGCACAGATACGCAGTATTTT.

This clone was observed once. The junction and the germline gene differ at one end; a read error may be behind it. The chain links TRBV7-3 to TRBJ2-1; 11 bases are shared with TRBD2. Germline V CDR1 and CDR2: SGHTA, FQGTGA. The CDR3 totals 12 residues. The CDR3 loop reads CASSQPGLAVVF. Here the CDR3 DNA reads TGTGCCAGCAGCCAGCCGGGACTAGCGGTAGTCTTC.

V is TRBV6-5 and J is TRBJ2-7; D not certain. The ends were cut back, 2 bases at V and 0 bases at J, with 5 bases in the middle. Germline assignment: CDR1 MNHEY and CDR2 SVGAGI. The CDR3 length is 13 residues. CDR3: CASSYRVSYEQYF. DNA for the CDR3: TGTGCCAGCAGTTACAGGGTCTCCTACGAGCAGTACTTC.